This paragraph covers one T cell receptor (beta chain) sequence. These data belong to a study of blood T cell repertoires in COVID-19. V was pared by 7 bases and J by 3 bases, with 15 bases between. CDR1 and CDR2 (germline): MNHEY, SVGAGI. The CDR3 has 14 amino acids. How the authors handled the data: Counts of nucleated cells, estimated from reference gene primer amplification, were obtained. Using immunoSEQ multiplex PCR, the repertoire was profiled, and TCRdb retains in-frame clones only, with some absent. V, J and clone size reflect that table, while D and trimming were determined from the DNA. The table includes 150,000 to 200,000 clones, 75% to 85% detected once.

The sequence came from a middle-aged woman with COVID-19, enrolled during active disease. The chain combines TRBV6-5 with TRBJ1-2, with D possibly TRBD1 on 6 matching bases. The source material was peripheral blood. DNA of the CDR3: TGTGCCAGCAAGCAAAGCGGGGGCGACTATGGCTACACCTTC. Protein product: CASKQSGGDYGYTF.